Below are 15 T cell receptor beta chains sequenced from a single sample in a study of cytomegalovirus exposure and HLA in healthy donors. The PCR ran on 60 Vbeta and 13 Jbeta primers. Clones were sequenced by immunoSEQ multiplex PCR, and TCRdb holds only the in-frame ones, with some missing. The sample features under 90,000 clones, with approximately 7.5% in its top ten. The sequenced sample was PBMCs. Receptors were obtained from a female donor in good health and CMV-seropositive.

CDR3 sequence reads: CASSLENRYEQYF. In DNA form, the CDR3 reads TGTGCCAGCAGCTTGGAAAACAGATACGAGCAGTACTTC. This chain connects TRBV5-4 to TRBJ2-7; D is ambiguous. This CDR3 region has 13 residues. V lost 0 bases and J lost 4, with 8 bases in between. Germline V gene lookup returns CDR1 SGHNT and CDR2 YYREEE (reference sequence). Based on the CDR3 plus reference TRBV5-4 and TRBJ2-7, the full variable domain is ETGVTQSPTHLIKTRGQQVTLRCSSQSGHNTVSWYQQALGQGPQFIFQYYREEENGRGNFPPRFSGLQFPNYSSELNVNALELDDSALYLCASSLENRYEQYFGPGTRLTVT.

This sequence joins TRBV7-9 and TRBJ1-6; 9 nucleotides line up with TRBD1. V lost 4 bases to trimming and J lost 7 bases; unmatched junction nucleotides: 5. From germline, CDR1 is SEHNR and CDR2 FQNEAQ (reference sequence). The CDR3 is made up of 15 amino acids. CDR3 residues: CASSSQGAENSPLHF. The CDR3 region has the DNA TGTGCCAGCAGCTCACAGGGGGCGGAAAATTCACCCCTCCACTTT.

The chain has TRBV18 and TRBJ2-5; D ambiguous. The V end lost 3 bases, the J end lost 1 base, and 6 bases lay between the germline ends. CDR3 size: 13 residues. Per the germline V gene, CDR1 is KGHSH and CDR2 is LQKENI. Written as DNA, the CDR3 is TGTGCCAGCTCACCCACAATCCAAGAGACCCAGTACTTC. Protein: CASSPTIQETQYF.

The CDR3 region has the DNA TGTGCCAGCAGTCCAACAGGGGGAACTGAAGCTTTCTTT. Its translation is CASSPTGGTEAFF. The V and J genes are TRBV6-4 and TRBJ1-1; TRBD1 matches 8 bases. The CDR3 totals 13 residues. Germline V lookup: CDR1 MRHNA, CDR2 SNTAGT. The V gene end was trimmed by 5 bases and the J gene end by 5 bases; junction bases not matched to a gene: 4.

The gene calls are TRBV2 and TRBJ1-2; D unclear. The CDR3 covers 13 residues. The germline V gene has CDR1 SNHLY and CDR2 FYNNEI. V dropped 7 bases and J dropped 6 bases, with 15 bases sitting between them. CDR3 nucleotide sequence: TGTGCCAGCACCCCAGGAGGTCTTCATGGCTACACCTTC. Translating it yields CASTPGGLHGYTF.

The chain couples TRBV29-1 to TRBJ2-7, with 8 bases identical to TRBD2. The CDR3 spans 15 residues. V was pared by 2 bases and J by 2 bases, with 8 bases of the junction left unmatched. CDR1 SQVTM and CDR2 ANQGSEA come from the germline V gene. In DNA, the CDR3 is TGCAGCGTTGAATGGCGGGGGGAGGGCGCCTACGAGCAGTACTTC. Its protein is CSVEWRGEGAYEQYF.

The rearrangement uses TRBV11-2 and TRBJ1-1; 9 nucleotides align to TRBD1. J was trimmed by 5 bases and V by 7 bases; bases with no gene match: 2. The CDR3 is 12 residues long. Per the germline V gene, CDR1 is SGHAT and CDR2 is FQNNGV. Here the CDR3 reads CASKDRGTEAFF. In DNA, the CDR3 is TGTGCCAGCAAGGACAGGGGAACTGAAGCTTTCTTT. Full variable domain (outside the CDR3, taken from reference TRBV11-2 and TRBJ1-1): EAGVAQSPRYKIIEKRQSVAFWCNPISGHATLYWYQQILGQGPKLLIQFQNNGVVDDSQLPKDRFSAERLKGVDSTLKIQPAKLEDSAVYLCASKDRGTEAFFGQGTRLTVV.

The chain joins TRBV10-2 to TRBJ1-2; 10 bases agree with TRBD1. V lost 2 bases and J lost 5; bases outside the gene matches: 5. Germline V gene lookup returns CDR1 WSHSY and CDR2 SAAADI. This CDR3 comprises 15 residues. The DNA of the CDR3 is TGCGCCAGCAGTGAGGCGACAGGGGGCGCTTATGGCTACACCTTC. Translating it yields CASSEATGGAYGYTF.

This sequence joins TRBV5-1 and TRBJ1-2; TRBD1 is a possible D gene (5 bases). The CDR3 has 14 amino acids. Germline lookup yields CDR1 SGHRS and CDR2 YFSETQ. The V and J ends lost 3 bases and 6 bases respectively, with 15 bases between them. The CDR3 spells CASSYGGRVDGYTF. The CDR3 DNA is TGCGCCAGCAGCTACGGCGGCAGGGTTGATGGCTACACCTTC.

The chain is built from TRBV28 and TRBJ1-4, with D uncertain. The V gene's germline CDR1 is MDHEN and CDR2 SYDVKM. V dropped 5 bases and J dropped 8 bases, with 18 bases sitting between them. The CDR3 extends over 15 amino acids. This chain's CDR3 is CASSPPLRKSEKLFF. CDR3 nucleotides: TGTGCCAGCAGTCCACCCCTCAGAAAGTCGGAAAAACTGTTTTTT.

The V and J genes are TRBV4-3 and TRBJ2-7; 8 positions match TRBD1. CDR3 length equals 16 residues. Germline lookup yields CDR1 LGHNA and CDR2 YSLEER. Germline trimming cut 0 bases from V and 3 bases from J; bases unmatched to any gene: 7. The CDR3 region is CASSQDTGQGLYEQYF. For the CDR3, the DNA is TGCGCCAGCAGCCAAGATACAGGACAGGGTCTCTACGAGCAGTACTTC.

This chain uses TRBV19 with TRBJ2-1; maybe TRBD1 (5 bases). The CDR3 length is 13 residues. Trimming left V 3 bases short and J 9 bases short, with 12 bases between. Germline lookup yields CDR1 LNHDA and CDR2 SQIVND (reference sequence). DNA of the CDR3: TGTGCCAGTAGTATCGGTGGGGCAGGTGAGCAGTTCTTC. It is translated as CASSIGGAGEQFF. Full variable domain (rest looked up from reference TRBV19 and TRBJ2-1): DGGITQSPKYLFRKEGQNVTLSCEQNLNHDAMYWYRQDPGQGLRLIYYSQIVNDFQKGDIAEGYSVSREKKESFPLTVTSAQKNPTAFYLCASSIGGAGEQFFGPGTRLTVL.

The chain employs TRBV7-9 and TRBJ2-3; TRBD2 agrees at 9 bases. CDR1 and CDR2 (germline): SEHNR, FQNEAQ (reference sequence). The CDR3 is 14 residues long. CDR3 nucleotide sequence: TGTGTGGGCGCCGAAGCGGGAGGACATGATACGCAGTATTTT. It translates to CVGAEAGGHDTQYF.

The chain links TRBV2 to TRBJ2-2; D perhaps matches TRBD1 (5 bases). Germline CDR1 and CDR2: SNHLY and FYNNEI. V was pared by 5 bases and J by 8 bases, with 15 bases between. The length of the CDR3 is 14 residues. CDR3 sequence (DNA): TGTGCCAGCAGTTCAAACAGGAATGGGGGGGAGCTGTTTTTT. Translation: CASSSNRNGGELFF.

The rearrangement links TRBV5-5 to TRBJ2-7; D call uncertain. V lost 2 bases to trimming and J lost 2 bases, with 11 bases between them. Germline V gene lookup returns CDR1 SGHKS and CDR2 YYEKEE (reference sequence). The CDR3 is 14 amino acids. Here the CDR3 reads CASSFFVGAYEQYF. DNA of the CDR3: TGTGCCAGCAGCTTTTTTGTCGGAGCCTACGAGCAGTACTTC.